A selection of T cell receptor beta chains follows, all from one sample in a study of blood T cells in healthy people across ages. TCRdb itself ran the 5' RACE reads through MiXCR, one entry per CDR3 protein. The sample yields around 820,000 distinct CDR3 sequences, roughly 25% seen once. The sample was also linked to a second study, of T cells of mothers and their children.

What was sequenced was blood. These receptors came from a boy under 18 in good health. The CDR3 runs from the conserved cysteine through the conserved F or W. A D gene is named only where the DNA matches it firmly. Clone size is shown for a subset of rows, as once, few, many or a class of expanded clone.

v_gene,j_gene,d_gene,abundance,CDR3aa,CDR3nt
TRBV19,TRBJ1-1,NA,NA,CASSVGQGHTEAFF,TGTGCCAGTAGTGTCGGTCAGGGGCACACTGAAGCTTTCTTT
TRBV7-9,TRBJ1-2,NA,few,CASSLATSGNYGYTF,TGTGCCAGCAGCTTAGCCACGTCAGGCAACTATGGCTACACCTTC
TRBV9,TRBJ2-5,TRBD1,NA,CASSGPQGAIQETQYF,TGTGCCAGCAGCGGACCACAGGGGGCTATCCAAGAGACCCAGTACTTC
TRBV28,TRBJ2-7,NA,few,CASSLFGGNYEQYF,TGTGCCAGCAGTTTATTTGGGGGAAACTACGAGCAGTACTTC
TRBV7-2,TRBJ2-5,NA,NA,CASSLSWGSQETQYF,TGTGCCAGCAGCTTATCGTGGGGGTCCCAAGAGACCCAGTACTTC
TRBV29-1,TRBJ2-3,TRBD1,few,CSVEGGGAGTDTQYF,TGCAGCGTTGAAGGAGGGGGCGCAGGCACAGATACGCAGTATTTT
TRBV7-9,TRBJ1-1,NA,few,CASSLGRTVNTEAFF,TGTGCCAGCAGCCTCGGCCGGACCGTGAACACTGAAGCTTTCTTT
TRBV5-6,TRBJ2-4,NA,few,CASSRRDIAKNIQYF,TGTGCCAGCAGCCGTCGGGACATAGCCAAAAACATTCAGTACTTC
TRBV7-6,TRBJ1-1,NA,few,CASSAGSNTEAFF,TGTGCCAGCAGCGCGGGGTCGAACACTGAAGCTTTCTTT
TRBV2,TRBJ2-5,NA,NA,CASRRGSGVETQYF,TGTGCCAGCAGAAGGGGATCGGGGGTGGAGACCCAGTACTTC
TRBV6-1,TRBJ2-1,NA,NA,CASSGSRGISYNEQFF,TGTGCCAGCTCTGGCTCTCGCGGGATATCCTACAATGAGCAGTTCTTC
TRBV28,TRBJ2-7,TRBD1,NA,CASRKGQGGEQYF,TGTGCCAGCAGAAAGGGACAGGGTGGTGAGCAGTACTTC
TRBV7-9,TRBJ1-5,NA,NA,CASSFYQGLDQPQHF,TGTGCCAGCAGCTTTTATCAGGGGCTCGATCAGCCCCAGCATTTT
TRBV5-4,TRBJ1-6,NA,NA,CASSLGPPGQLPSSPLHF,TGTGCCAGCAGCTTGGGCCCCCCGGGCCAGCTACCTAGTTCACCCCTCCACTTT
TRBV15,TRBJ2-1,NA,few,CATSRQILYNEQFF,TGTGCCACCAGCAGACAGATTCTCTACAATGAGCAGTTCTTC
TRBV6-2/TRBV6-3,TRBJ2-4,TRBD1,few,CASSTGQTIAKNIQYF,TGTGCCAGCAGCACGGGACAGACGATAGCCAAAAACATTCAGTACTTC
TRBV20-1,TRBJ1-4,NA,NA,CSATKTQSGSEKPFF,TGCAGTGCTACCAAGACCCAGTCAGGGAGTGAAAAACCGTTTTTT
TRBV4-2,TRBJ2-5,TRBD1,few,CASSQAWTGAQETQYF,TGTGCCAGCAGCCAAGCATGGACAGGGGCCCAAGAGACCCAGTACTTC
TRBV21-1,TRBJ2-5,NA,NA,CASRPVGGQETQYF,TGTGCCAGCAGACCGGTCGGGGGGCAAGAGACCCAGTACTTC
TRBV27,TRBJ2-7,TRBD1,NA,CASSTTPGQGYRGEQYF,TGTGCCAGCAGTACAACACCGGGACAGGGTTACCGGGGCGAGCAGTACTTC
TRBV5-1,TRBJ2-5,TRBD1,NA,CASSGTGFGETQYF,TGCGCCAGCAGCGGGACAGGGTTCGGAGAGACCCAGTACTTC
TRBV6-2/TRBV6-3,TRBJ2-7,TRBD2,few,CASSYWGLAEQYF,TGTGCCAGCAGTTACTGGGGACTAGCCGAGCAGTACTTC
TRBV24-1,TRBJ2-1,NA,NA,CATSDPGDVDEQFF,TGTGCCACCAGTGACCCCGGGGACGTAGATGAGCAGTTCTTC
TRBV4-3,TRBJ2-3,TRBD2,NA,CASSQEREATDTQYF,TGCGCCAGCAGCCAAGAGCGGGAGGCCACAGATACGCAGTATTTT
TRBV20-1,TRBJ1-5,TRBD1,NA,CSASPTGSQPQHF,TGCAGTGCTAGTCCGACAGGGAGTCAGCCCCAGCATTTT
TRBV28,TRBJ2-7,NA,few,CASSLVYRDSYEQYF,TGTGCCAGCAGTTTAGTGTACAGGGACTCCTACGAGCAGTACTTC
TRBV4-3,TRBJ2-7,NA,few,CASSQDWQGGYEQYF,TGCGCCAGCAGCCAAGATTGGCAGGGTGGTTACGAGCAGTACTTC
TRBV20-1,TRBJ2-3,TRBD2,NA,CSADQEGGTPVGGTDTQYF,TGCAGTGCCGACCAGGAGGGAGGCACCCCTGTCGGGGGGACAGATACGCAGTATTTT
TRBV28,TRBJ2-7,NA,NA,CASSFGTGRAPEQYF,TGTGCCAGCAGTTTCGGAACGGGACGGGCTCCCGAGCAGTACTTC
TRBV12-3/TRBV12-4,TRBJ2-1,NA,few,CASSSWTTYNEQFF,TGTGCCAGCAGTTCCTGGACAACCTACAATGAGCAGTTCTTC
TRBV4-3,TRBJ2-5,NA,NA,CASSQRPRGPETQYF,TGCGCCAGCAGCCAACGTCCTCGAGGTCCAGAGACCCAGTACTTC
TRBV9,TRBJ2-3,TRBD2,NA,CASTKARLAGEGGTDTQYF,TGTGCCAGCACCAAGGCCCGACTAGCGGGAGAGGGAGGCACAGATACGCAGTATTTT
TRBV24-1,TRBJ1-1,NA,few,CATSDRVQGRTEAFF,TGTGCCACCAGTGATCGAGTCCAGGGCCGCACTGAAGCTTTCTTT
TRBV5-1,TRBJ2-3,TRBD2,NA,CASGTSGSTSTDTQYF,TGCGCCAGCGGGACTAGCGGATCAACTAGCACAGATACGCAGTATTTT
TRBV14,TRBJ2-1,NA,NA,CASSWWDSYNEQFF,TGTGCCAGCAGTTGGTGGGATTCCTACAATGAGCAGTTCTTC
TRBV12-3/TRBV12-4,TRBJ2-5,NA,NA,CASSLVGAGQETQYF,TGTGCCAGCAGTTTAGTGGGGGCGGGCCAAGAGACCCAGTACTTC
TRBV7-2,TRBJ1-2,NA,NA,CASSWAGGLDGYTF,TGTGCCAGCAGCTGGGCCGGGGGCTTGGATGGCTACACCTTC
TRBV28,TRBJ1-2,TRBD1,few,CASSSTGQGATLGGYTF,TGTGCCAGCAGTTCTACGGGACAGGGGGCAACCCTCGGAGGCTACACCTTC
TRBV28,TRBJ1-3,NA,few,CATRWGATGNTIYF,TGTGCCACCCGCTGGGGGGCGACTGGAAACACCATATATTTT
TRBV29-1,TRBJ1-2,TRBD1,NA,CSVRQGDGYTF,TGCAGCGTTAGACAGGGCGATGGCTACACCTTC
TRBV27,TRBJ2-7,NA,NA,CASSSKGYEQYF,TGTGCCAGCAGTTCCAAAGGGTACGAGCAGTACTTC
TRBV6-2/TRBV6-3,TRBJ1-1,TRBD1,NA,CASRRQGAYTEAFF,TGTGCCAGCAGACGACAGGGGGCGTACACTGAAGCTTTCTTT
TRBV2,TRBJ2-1,NA,NA,CASSETQAYEQFF,TGTGCCAGCAGTGAAACGCAGGCTTATGAGCAGTTCTTC
TRBV4-1,TRBJ2-1,NA,NA,CASSQDVPPYNEQFF,TGCGCCAGCAGCCAAGATGTCCCCCCCTACAATGAGCAGTTCTTC
TRBV7-9,TRBJ2-1,NA,NA,CASSLESRGNEQFF,TGTGCCAGCAGCCTAGAATCCCGGGGCAATGAGCAGTTCTTC
TRBV4-1,TRBJ2-7,NA,NA,CASIPRAGLPYERYF,TGCGCCAGCATACCAAGGGCAGGGCTGCCCTACGAGCGGTACTTC
TRBV28,TRBJ1-4,TRBD1,many,CASSWPTGGNEKLFF,TGTGCCAGCAGTTGGCCGACAGGGGGTAATGAAAAACTGTTTTTT
TRBV10-3,TRBJ1-5,NA,few,CAISDVYAGPQHF,TGTGCCATCAGTGATGTCTATGCGGGGCCCCAGCATTTT
TRBV5-1,TRBJ1-1,TRBD1,NA,CASSLRVWTGNTEAFF,TGCGCCAGCAGCTTGAGGGTTTGGACAGGGAACACTGAAGCTTTCTTT
TRBV29-1,TRBJ1-1,NA,few,CSVAMLMNTEAFF,TGCAGCGTTGCCATGCTTATGAACACTGAAGCTTTCTTT
TRBV6-5,TRBJ1-1,NA,many,CASSRDREAFF,TGTGCCAGCAGCCGGGACCGAGAAGCTTTCTTT
TRBV19,TRBJ2-4,TRBD1,NA,CASSIDGTGGLTKNIQYF,TGTGCCAGTAGTATAGATGGGACAGGGGGCCTTACCAAAAACATTCAGTACTTC
TRBV6-2/TRBV6-3,TRBJ2-5,TRBD2,NA,CASSPGLAGNQETQYF,TGTGCCAGCAGCCCAGGACTAGCGGGCAACCAAGAGACCCAGTACTTC
TRBV6-5,TRBJ1-1,TRBD1,NA,CASSLTGGVGTEAFF,TGTGCCAGCAGTTTAACAGGGGGGGTAGGCACTGAAGCTTTCTTT
TRBV18,TRBJ1-2,NA,few,CASSGLSGYTF,TGTGCCAGCTCTGGGCTTTCTGGCTACACCTTC